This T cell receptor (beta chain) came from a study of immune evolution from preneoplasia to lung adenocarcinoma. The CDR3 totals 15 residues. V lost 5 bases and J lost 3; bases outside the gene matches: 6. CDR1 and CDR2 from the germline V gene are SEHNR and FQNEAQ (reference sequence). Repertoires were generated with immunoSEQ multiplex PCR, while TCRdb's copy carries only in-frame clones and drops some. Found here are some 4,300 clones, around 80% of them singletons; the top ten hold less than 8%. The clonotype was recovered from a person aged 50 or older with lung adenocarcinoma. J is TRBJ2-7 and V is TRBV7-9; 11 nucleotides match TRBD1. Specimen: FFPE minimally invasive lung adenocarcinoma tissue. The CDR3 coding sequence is TGTGCCAGCAGCCTGAGGACAGGGGGCGGCTACGAGCAGTACTTC. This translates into CASSLRTGGGYEQYF.